This entry is about one T cell receptor (beta chain). The antigen is undetermined. This sample is part of a study of cytomegalovirus exposure and HLA in healthy donors. The PCR contained 60 Vbeta and 13 Jbeta primers. Generated by immunoSEQ multiplex PCR, the TCRdb table keeps only in-frame clones and is missing some. This table has 80,000 to 100,000 clones, just under 80% appearing once. The CDR3 has 13 amino acids. CDR1 is LNHNV and CDR2 is YYDKDF in the germline V gene (reference sequence). The study, taken as a whole, reports: Equally common other TCR beta chains were less clonally expanded than HLA-associated ones, a later analysis found.

This receptor was taken from a young man in good health and CMV-seronegative. The genes are TRBV15 and TRBJ2-7; 7 bases map to TRBD1. The sequenced sample was PBMCs. CDR3 protein: CGPGTAWGYEQYF. DNA for the CDR3: TGTGGTCCGGGGACAGCATGGGGCTACGAGCAGTACTTC.